The 26 T cell receptor beta chains given below trace back to one sample, sequenced in a study of regulatory T cells in long-lasting Graves disease. For TCR beta, libraries came from iRepertoire HTBI primers and Arm-PCR of CDR3 regions. Via MiXCR, TCRdb re-called the multiplex PCR reads, giving one row per CDR3 protein. The data hold approximately 470,000 distinct CDR3 sequences, with roughly 20% observed a single time. The time point: persistent/refractory GD, antithyroid drugs over 5 years with positive TRAb. The TCR library used RNA extracted from PBMCs. The sample here was peripheral blood mononuclear cells (PBMCs), taken when the disease was refractory, from a patient treated with antithyroid drugs. The origin of the receptors is a female donor with Graves disease.

As to this clonotype: Given a much more abundant clone one base away, this may be a read error. V gene TRBV6-1 combines with J gene TRBJ2-7; D is perhaps TRBD1 (6 bases). Trimming took off 5 bases at V and 2 bases at J, with 16 bases between the two ends. This CDR3 is built from 15 residues. CDR1 is MNHNS and CDR2 is SASEGT in the germline V gene. The CDR3 spells CASSPTRTAAYEQYF. In nucleotides, the CDR3 is TGTGCCAGCAGTCCGACACGGACAGCCGCCTACGAGCAGTACTTC.

Comment on this clonotype: A read error may explain this, as a much larger clone is one base away. This chain connects TRBV6-1 to TRBJ2-6; D not certain. CDR3 length equals 14 residues. The germline gives CDR1 MNHNS, CDR2 SASEGT. The V end was cut by 6 bases, the J end by 0 bases, with 6 bases between. CDR3 sequence: CASRTSSGANVLTF. The CDR3 region has the DNA TGTGCCAGCAGGACGAGCTCTGGGGCCAACGTCCTGACTTTC.

The chain uses TRBV20-1 and TRBJ1-5; tentative D call: TRBD1 (5 bases). This CDR3 region has 14 residues. Germline CDR1 DFQATT, CDR2 SNEGSKA (reference sequence). V was clipped by 1 base and J by 5 bases, with 12 bases between them. The CDR3 sequence is CSARAEGWHQPQHF. CDR3 coding DNA: TGCAGTGCTAGAGCCGAGGGGTGGCATCAGCCCCAGCATTTT.

CDR3 DNA sequence: TGTGCCAGCAGCATGTACGGGACTAGCGTCTACGAGCAGTACTTC. It yields the protein CASSMYGTSVYEQYF. The chain links TRBV28 to TRBJ2-7; 10 nucleotides match TRBD2. This CDR3 region has 15 residues. Trimming cost V 6 bases and J 3 bases; bases outside gene matches: 8. From germline, CDR1 is MDHEN and CDR2 SYDVKM.

Regarding this clonotype: This sequence may be a read error, since a much larger clone differs from it by one base. The chain recombines TRBV6-2 or TRBV6-3 with TRBJ1-4; no clear D. The CDR3 covers 14 residues. Germline lookup yields CDR1 MNHEY and CDR2 SVGEGT. This chain's CDR3 is CASSYGILNEELFF. The DNA for the CDR3 is TGTGCCAGCAGTTACGGAATTCTTAATGAAGAACTGTTTTTT.

This clonotype appeared many times. The chain combines TRBV6-5 with TRBJ1-1, with D perhaps matching TRBD1 (5 bases). CDR3 length equals 18 residues. Trimming removed 2 bases at V and 1 base at J, with 20 bases between. Germline CDR1 and CDR2: MNHEY and SVGAGI. CDR3 sequence reads: CASSYGIAGNRGNTEAFF. The CDR3, as DNA: TGTGCCAGCAGTTACGGTATCGCAGGGAACCGCGGGAACACTGAAGCTTTCTTT.

This clonotype was detected once. The chain has TRBV20-1 and TRBJ2-7, with 12 bases that match TRBD2. The CDR3 is 14 amino acids. The J segment lost 5 bases and the V segment lost 6 bases, leaving 8 bases of the junction unmatched. Germline values: CDR1 DFQATT, CDR2 SNEGSKA (reference sequence). The CDR3 spells CSALSSGRVDEQYF. CDR3 coding DNA: TGCAGTGCCTTATCTAGCGGGAGGGTCGACGAGCAGTACTTC.

This clonotype was recorded at least ten times. This rearrangement joins TRBV28 to TRBJ1-2; TRBD1 is a possible D gene (6 bases). The CDR3 extends over 14 amino acids. Germline values: CDR1 MDHEN, CDR2 SYDVKM. Between the trimmed V and J ends, which lost 5 bases and 8 bases, there was a span of 18 bases. For the CDR3, the DNA is TGTGCCAGCAGTCCCAGGGGTGGGGCGCGAGGCTACACCTTC. It translates to CASSPRGGARGYTF.

This clonotype has a handful of counts. The rearrangement links TRBV10-3 to TRBJ2-5; D tentatively fits TRBD1 or TRBD2 (5 bases each). The length of the CDR3 is 13 residues. Deletions cut 6 bases from V and 4 bases from J, with 12 bases between. Germline V gene sequence: CDR1 ENHRY, CDR2 SYGVKD. The CDR3 DNA is TGTGCCATCAGGACCTATGGGGGAGAGACCCAGTACTTC. Translation gives CAIRTYGGETQYF.

This clonotype was observed at least ten times. This chain connects TRBV20-1 to TRBJ1-4; maybe TRBD1 (6 bases). The CDR3 runs to 14 residues. The germline V gene encodes CDR1 DFQATT and CDR2 SNEGSKA (reference sequence). V lost 0 bases and J 3 bases, leaving 8 bases between the germline ends. CDR3 sequence (DNA): TGCAGTGCTAGAGACAGGGGAGCTAATGAAAAACTGTTTTTT. The encoded protein is CSARDRGANEKLFF.

DNA of the CDR3: TGTGCCAGCAGCCCGGGACAGGGAACCCACGAGCAGTACTTC. The encoded protein is CASSPGQGTHEQYF. The J gene is TRBJ2-7, the V gene TRBV5-5; 9 bases are a match to TRBD1. Germline values: CDR1 SGHKS, CDR2 YYEKEE (reference sequence). The CDR3 runs 14 residues. V dropped 4 bases and J dropped 5; count of bases not matched to a gene: 7.

The chain recombines TRBV6-1 with TRBJ1-2; tentatively, D is TRBD1 (5 bases). Trimming shortened V by 5 bases and J by 3 bases, and 10 bases separated the two germline ends. There are 13 residues in the CDR3. Germline V gives CDR1 MNHNS, CDR2 SASEGT. CDR3 loop: CASSRRDDYGYTF. The DNA for the CDR3 is TGTGCCAGCAGTCGCCGGGACGACTATGGCTACACCTTC.

Turning to this clonotype: This is likely an artifact of a read error, given a far larger clone one base away. This CDR3 fails to terminate in the conserved phenylalanine or tryptophan, so it likely reflects a read error. The J gene is TRBJ1-2, the V gene TRBV6-2 or TRBV6-3; D not certain. Trimming shortened V by 10 bases and J by 2 bases, and 11 bases separated the two germline ends. The CDR3 consists of 12 residues. Per the germline V gene, CDR1 is MNHEY and CDR2 is SVGEGT. The CDR3 protein is CATSGVNYGYTI. CDR3 DNA: TGTGCCACCTCGGGCGTCAACTATGGCTACACCATC.

At least ten counts were recorded for this clonotype. This chain's CDR3 is CSVESKLYGYTF. CDR3 nucleotides: TGCAGCGTTGAAAGCAAGTTATATGGCTACACCTTC. This rearrangement joins TRBV29-1 to TRBJ1-2, with no clear D. The CDR3 runs to 12 residues. V lost 2 bases, J lost 5 bases, and 9 bases lay in between. CDR1 and CDR2 (germline): SQVTM, ANQGSEA.

V and J are TRBV29-1 and TRBJ2-3, with no clear D. With 4 bases removed from V and 5 bases from J, the gap between germline ends came to 7 bases. The CDR3 spans 11 residues. From germline, CDR1 is SQVTM and CDR2 ANQGSEA. CDR3 in DNA: TGCAGCGTTGGTATCCTAGATACGCAGTATTTT. Translated: CSVGILDTQYF.

Comments on this clonotype: Sequence at one end of the junction differs from germline and may be a read error. V gene TRBV7-7 combines with J gene TRBJ2-1, with 12 positions matching TRBD2. This CDR3 has 16 residues. CDR1 and CDR2 from the germline V gene are SSHAT and FNYEAQ (reference sequence). CDR3 bases: TGTGCTAGCAGCTCGAACCCGGGACTAGCGGGCAATGAGCAGTTCTTC. Translation: CASSSNPGLAGNEQFF.

At least ten counts were recorded for this clonotype. The chain links TRBV30 to TRBJ2-5; possibly TRBD1 for D (5 bases). Trimming took 0 bases from V and 1 from J, leaving 6 bases between them. The germline CDR1 and CDR2 sequences are GTSNPN and SVGIG (reference sequence). This CDR3 spans 13 amino acids. In DNA, the CDR3 is TGTGCCTGGAGTGTGACAGTCCAAGAGACCCAGTACTTC. Protein: CAWSVTVQETQYF.

The V gene is TRBV6-1, the J gene TRBJ1-1, with 8 nucleotides matching TRBD1. This CDR3 region has 16 residues. Looked up from germline, CDR1 is MNHNS and CDR2 is SASEGT. V shed 6 bases and J 1 base; nucleotides not matched to a gene: 10. The CDR3 bases are TGTGCCAGCAGAGGGGCAGGGGGCGTGAAGAACACTGAAGCTTTCTTT. It yields the protein CASRGAGGVKNTEAFF.

The table lists this clonotype with a count of one. This CDR3 is CASSLAGTHPETQYF. CDR3 nucleotide sequence: TGTGCCAGCAGCTTAGCTGGCACCCACCCAGAGACCCAGTACTTC. The rearrangement links TRBV7-9 to TRBJ2-5, with D uncertain. This CDR3 is 15 amino acids long. The V gene lost 0 bases and the J gene lost 4 bases, with 12 bases spanning the gap. CDR1 is SEHNR, CDR2 FQNEAQ, per germline (reference sequence).

The CDR3: CASSFLGRSVKQFF. DNA for the CDR3: TGTGCCAGCAGCTTTTTGGGTCGTTCGGTTAAGCAGTTCTTC. The chain joins TRBV7-8 to TRBJ2-1; D unclear. V lost 3 bases and J lost 11, with 17 bases in between. The V gene's germline CDR1 is SGHVS and CDR2 FQNEAQ. This CDR3 has 14 amino acids.

This clonotype was picked up many times. This chain links TRBV20-1 with TRBJ2-7, with 14 bases lining up with TRBD2. Trimming cost V 3 bases and J 2 bases; bases outside gene matches: 0. The CDR3 covers 14 residues. The germline V gene has CDR1 DFQATT and CDR2 SNEGSKA (reference sequence). DNA for the CDR3: TGCAGTGCTAGGACTAGCGGGAGGGCCTACGAGCAGTACTTC. Its protein is CSARTSGRAYEQYF.

The V gene is TRBV7-9, the J gene TRBJ2-7, with D perhaps matching TRBD1 (6 bases). This CDR3 spans 13 amino acids. Germline V gene lookup returns CDR1 SEHNR and CDR2 FQNEAQ (reference sequence). Trimming took 6 bases from V and 5 from J, leaving 14 bases between them. CDR3 protein: CASRSPGADEQYF. The CDR3 bases are TGTGCCAGCAGGTCGCCAGGGGCCGACGAGCAGTACTTC.

The V call is TRBV7-9, the J call TRBJ1-1; D remains ambiguous. CDR3 length equals 12 residues. The V gene's germline CDR1 is SEHNR and CDR2 FQNEAQ (reference sequence). With 2 bases removed from V and 6 bases from J, the gap between germline ends came to 7 bases. CDR3 sequence: CASSLLLAEAFF. In nucleotides, the CDR3 is TGTGCCAGCAGCTTATTATTGGCTGAAGCTTTCTTT.

Concerning this clonotype itself: It may be a read error: a sequence one base away is much more abundant. The chain carries TRBV5-4 and TRBJ2-7; D is unclear. The CDR3 is 13 residues long. Germline CDR1 reads SGHNT; CDR2 reads YYREEE (reference sequence). DNA of the CDR3: TGTGCCAGCAACTTGGATTTCCAGTACGAGCAGTACTTC. It specifies CASNLDFQYEQYF.

This clonotype was found a few times. Germline is not matched at one junction end, which may reflect a read error. The chain joins TRBV7-7 to TRBJ1-1; 9 positions match TRBD1. The CDR3 runs to 19 residues. From germline, CDR1 is SSHAT and CDR2 FNYEAQ (reference sequence). The CDR3 region is CASSLAWDRARGESTEAFF. The CDR3 DNA reads as TGTGCTAGCAGCTTAGCGTGGGACAGGGCCCGCGGAGAGTCCACTGAAGCTTTCTTT.

This clonotype was found many times. The chain uses TRBV29-1 and TRBJ2-5; 10 bases map to TRBD1. V trimming: 4 bases; J trimming: 5 bases; junction bases outside the gene matches: 7. The CDR3 loop spans 14 amino acids. CDR1 is SQVTM, CDR2 ANQGSEA, per germline. This CDR3 reads CSVGQGAIFETQYF. DNA of the CDR3: TGCAGCGTTGGACAGGGGGCAATTTTCGAGACCCAGTACTTC.